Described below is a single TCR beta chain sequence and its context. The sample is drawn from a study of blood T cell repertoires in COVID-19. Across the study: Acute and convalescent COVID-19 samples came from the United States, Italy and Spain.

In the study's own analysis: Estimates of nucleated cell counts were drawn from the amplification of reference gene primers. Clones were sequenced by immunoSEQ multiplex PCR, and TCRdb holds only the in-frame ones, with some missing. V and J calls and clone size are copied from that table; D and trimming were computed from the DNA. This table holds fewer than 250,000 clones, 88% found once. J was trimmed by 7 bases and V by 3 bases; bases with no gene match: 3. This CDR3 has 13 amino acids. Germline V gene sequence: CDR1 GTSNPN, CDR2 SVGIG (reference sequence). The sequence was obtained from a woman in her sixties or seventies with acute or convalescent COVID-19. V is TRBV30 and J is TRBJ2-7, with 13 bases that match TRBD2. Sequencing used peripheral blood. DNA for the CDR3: TGTGCCTGGAGGACTAGCGGGGGGTGGGAGCAGTACTTC. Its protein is CAWRTSGGWEQYF.